The 19 T cell receptor beta chains given below trace back to one sample, sequenced in a study of spatial heterogeneity in lung cancer. TCRdb analysed the 5' RACE reads with MiXCR anew, one entry per CDR3 protein. The sample lists tens of thousands of distinct CDR3 sequences; less than 9.5% were seen once. Time point described: blood at routine non-recurrence follow-up after resection. The specimen was PBMCs, collected at follow-up. These receptors were taken from a female donor with early-stage non-small cell lung cancer.

This clonotype has a count of ten or more. The genes are TRBV12-3 or TRBV12-4 and TRBJ1-2; D ambiguous. Trimming cost V 7 bases and J 4 bases, with 19 bases left between them. The CDR3 length is 15 residues. For the CDR3, the DNA is TGTGCCAGCACCCCCCTTTCCGAGAGTTTCTATGGCTACACCTTC. Amino acids: CASTPLSESFYGYTF.

In this sample, this clonotype turned up a few times. V gene TRBV19 combines with J gene TRBJ2-5; 13 bases match TRBD2. CDR3 length: 16 residues. Per germline, CDR1 LNHDA and CDR2 SQIVND (reference sequence). After removal of 6 bases from V and 2 bases from J, the junction contained 6 bases not matched to a gene. In DNA, the CDR3 is TGTGCCAGTAGCCCTTGGGGACTAGCGGGACAAGAGACCCAGTACTTC. Its protein product is CASSPWGLAGQETQYF. The variable domain in full, with the rest retrieved from reference TRBV19 and TRBJ2-5, is DGGITQSPKYLFRKEGQNVTLSCEQNLNHDAMYWYRQDPGQGLRLIYYSQIVNDFQKGDIAEGYSVSREKKESFPLTVTSAQKNPTAFYLCASSPWGLAGQETQYFGPGTRLLVL.

In regard to this clonotype: A much larger clone sits a single nucleotide away, making a read error possible. The rearrangement links TRBV28 to TRBJ2-7; a weak D match, TRBD2 (6 bases). The CDR3 length is 15 residues. With 7 bases removed from V and 7 bases from J, the gap between germline ends came to 23 bases. The germline V gene has CDR1 MDHEN and CDR2 SYDVKM. DNA of the CDR3: TGTGCCAGCACTCTGTTCGGATTTGGGGCGGGAGAGCAGTACTTC. This codes for CASTLFGFGAGEQYF.

This clonotype came up many times. The V gene is TRBV5-1, the J gene TRBJ2-5, with TRBD2 matching 11 bases. Per the germline V gene, CDR1 is SGHRS and CDR2 is YFSETQ. The CDR3 runs to 18 residues. Trimming at V came to 0 bases and at J to 5 bases, leaving 12 bases not matched to a gene. CDR3 in DNA: TGCGCCAGCAGCTTGGGGATGCTAGCGGGAGGCTTCTTGGAGACCCAGTACTTC. It encodes CASSLGMLAGGFLETQYF.

The V and J genes are TRBV12-3 or TRBV12-4 and TRBJ1-4, with D hard to call. Trimming took off 6 bases at V and 13 bases at J, with 15 bases between the two ends. The CDR3 runs 12 residues. The CDR3 DNA is TGTGCCAGCAGCCATGGTCCGGGCGGACTGTTTTTT. Encoded protein: CASSHGPGGLFF.

This clonotype was counted at least ten times. The V and J genes are TRBV9 and TRBJ2-7; TRBD1 aligns across 9 bases. The V and J ends lost 4 bases and 5 bases, in that order; junction bases with no gene match: 10. The CDR3 covers 15 residues. The germline gives CDR1 SGDLS, CDR2 YYNGEE. As DNA, the CDR3 is TGTGCCAGCAGCTTGAGGACAGGGGACTATAACGAGCAGTACTTC. It translates to CASSLRTGDYNEQYF.

This clonotype was seen at least ten times. The chain is built from TRBV12-3 or TRBV12-4 and TRBJ2-1; D remains ambiguous. This CDR3 comprises 11 residues. V was trimmed by 3 bases and J by 4 bases, leaving 1 base between them. This chain's CDR3 is CASSFYNEQFF. The CDR3 coding sequence is TGTGCCAGCAGTTTTTACAATGAGCAGTTCTTC.

Ten or more counts support this clonotype. CDR3 protein: CASSLRYEQYF. CDR3 DNA sequence: TGTGCCAGCAGCCTCCGGTACGAGCAGTACTTC. The V gene is TRBV7-9, the J gene TRBJ2-7, with D uncertain. The V and J ends lost 5 bases and 4 bases respectively, with 6 bases between them. The germline V gene encodes CDR1 SEHNR and CDR2 FQNEAQ (reference sequence). This CDR3 is built from 11 residues.

The chain joins TRBV9 to TRBJ1-2; D unclear. Germline values: CDR1 SGDLS, CDR2 YYNGEE. Trimming cost V 0 bases and J 4 bases, with 7 bases left between them. The CDR3 is 13 residues long. The CDR3 here is CASSVDGGYGYTF. In nucleotides, the CDR3 is TGTGCCAGCAGCGTAGATGGTGGCTATGGCTACACCTTC.

In its sample, this clonotype was seen many times. This chain uses TRBV7-2 with TRBJ2-1; 7 nucleotides align to TRBD2. Trimming at V came to 3 bases and at J to 8 bases, leaving 7 bases not matched to a gene. Germline V gene lookup returns CDR1 SGHTA and CDR2 FQGNSA. The CDR3 covers 14 residues. This CDR3 reads CASSFSSGFDEQFF. The CDR3 region has the DNA TGTGCCAGCAGCTTCAGTAGCGGGTTTGATGAGCAGTTCTTC.

The V call is TRBV10-2, the J call TRBJ2-7, with TRBD1 matching 8 bases. This CDR3 has 12 residues. Germline CDR1 is WSHSY and CDR2 is SAAADI. Trimming took 9 bases from V and 3 from J; bases not matched to a gene: 4. This chain's CDR3 is CASIDRGYEQYF. The CDR3 DNA reads TGCGCCAGTATCGACAGGGGCTACGAGCAGTACTTC.

This clonotype was detected only a few times. The chain combines TRBV20-1 with TRBJ2-5; 7 nucleotides align to TRBD1. This CDR3 is built from 13 residues. Germline V CDR1 and CDR2: DFQATT, SNEGSKA (reference sequence). V gave up 3 bases and J gave up 5 bases; unmatched junction bases: 6. CDR3 sequence (DNA): TGCAGTGCTAGGGCGACAGGGTCGGAGACCCAGTACTTC. Protein: CSARATGSETQYF.

This clonotype occurred many times. The V and J genes are TRBV7-9 and TRBJ2-2; 9 bases fit TRBD2. V was clipped by 3 bases and J by 7 bases; unmatched bases: 6. The CDR3 extends over 15 amino acids. The germline CDR1 and CDR2 sequences are SEHNR and FQNEAQ (reference sequence). This CDR3 reads CASSLGLALDGELFF. CDR3 nucleotides: TGTGCCAGCAGCTTGGGACTAGCCTTGGACGGGGAGCTGTTTTTT.

V is TRBV7-2 and J is TRBJ2-3; D remains ambiguous. V was pared by 4 bases and J by 6 bases, with 8 bases between. Germline V gives CDR1 SGHTA, CDR2 FQGNSA. This CDR3 region has 12 residues. The CDR3 DNA reads TGTGCCAGCAGCTCGTACTCGGATACGCAGTATTTT. It specifies CASSSYSDTQYF. Full variable domain (outside the CDR3, taken from reference TRBV7-2 and TRBJ2-3): GAGVSQSPSNKVTEKGKDVELRCDPISGHTALYWYRQSLGQGLEFLIYFQGNSAPDKSGLPSDRFSAERTGGSVSTLTIQRTQQEDSAVYLCASSSYSDTQYFGPGTRLTVL.

This clonotype was picked up a small number of times. The chain uses TRBV5-1 and TRBJ2-1; the match to TRBD2 covers 14 bases. Germline V lookup: CDR1 SGHRS, CDR2 YFSETQ. The CDR3 length is 16 residues. J was trimmed by 7 bases and V by 0 bases; bases with no gene match: 3. The chain's CDR3 is CASSLEGLAGVNEQFF. The CDR3 coding sequence is TGCGCCAGCAGCTTGGAGGGACTAGCGGGAGTTAATGAGCAGTTCTTC.

This clonotype was seen at least ten times. The rearrangement joins TRBV7-2 to TRBJ2-7; 7 bases line up with TRBD1. Trimming cost V 6 bases and J 2 bases; bases outside gene matches: 13. Germline lookup yields CDR1 SGHTA and CDR2 FQGNSA. This CDR3 has 16 amino acids. CDR3: CASRSFAGDSTYEQYF. For the CDR3, the DNA is TGTGCCAGCAGGTCATTCGCCGGGGACAGTACCTACGAGCAGTACTTC.

This clonotype was observed many times. The rearrangement joins TRBV5-1 to TRBJ2-1, with D unresolved. Trimming took off 0 bases at V and 4 bases at J, with 5 bases between the two ends. Germline loops: CDR1 SGHRS, CDR2 YFSETQ. The CDR3 totals 13 residues. Here the CDR3 DNA reads TGCGCCAGCAGCTTGGACCTTTACAATGAGCAGTTCTTC. Amino acids: CASSLDLYNEQFF.

The chain couples TRBV3-1 to TRBJ2-2; 9 bases fit TRBD2. This CDR3 has 15 amino acids. After removal of 6 bases from V and 8 bases from J, the junction contained 10 bases not matched to a gene. CDR1 LGHDT and CDR2 YNNKEL come from the germline V gene (reference sequence). Here the CDR3 DNA reads TGTGCCAGCAGTCGGGGGACTAGCTTGATAGGGGAGCTGTTTTTT. It encodes CASSRGTSLIGELFF.

Many counts were recorded for this clonotype. The genes are TRBV2 and TRBJ2-2, with TRBD1 matching over 8 bases. The CDR3 spans 15 residues. The germline V gene encodes CDR1 SNHLY and CDR2 FYNNEI. J was trimmed by 2 bases and V by 5 bases; bases with no gene match: 4. The CDR3 coding sequence is TGTGCCAGCAGTAGGACAGGGACTAACACCGGGGAGCTGTTTTTT. Protein product: CASSRTGTNTGELFF.